These T cell receptor beta chains were read from a single sample in a study of Ad26.COV2.S vaccination and SARS-CoV-2 variants. TCRdb's copy holds only in-frame clones and misses some; the assay was immunoSEQ multiplex PCR. The sample lists about 480,000 clones; around 90% were seen once. The input for sequencing was peripheral blood, taken in a trial of Ad26.COV2.S vaccine versus placebo. Receptors originate from a person aged 18 to 59 who received the Ad26.COV2.S COVID-19 vaccine or a placebo. Each CDR3 is given with its conserved first and last residue. The order of the fields is V gene, J gene, D gene, clone size, CDR3 protein, CDR3 DNA. D genes are given only for firm matches. Clone size is stated in some rows and not others, as once, few, many or a class when expanded.

>TRBV5-4|TRBJ1-1|NA|NA
CASSAGMNTEAFF
TGTGCCAGCAGCGCAGGGATGAACACTGAAGCTTTCTTT
>TRBV18|TRBJ2-7|NA|NA
CASSPLQGSYEQYF
TGTGCCAGCTCACCCCTCCAGGGTTCTTACGAGCAGTACTTC
>TRBV6-5|TRBJ1-2|NA|NA
CASSQTRDGYTF
TGTGCCAGCAGTCAAACCAGGGATGGCTACACCTTC
>TRBV5-1|TRBJ1-2|TRBD1|NA
CASSPSDRGANLYGYTF
TGCGCCAGCAGCCCATCGGACAGGGGGGCCAACCTTTATGGCTACACCTTC
>TRBV5-4|TRBJ2-5|NA|NA
CASSPGPETQYF
TGTGCCAGCAGCCCGGGTCCAGAGACCCAGTACTTC
>TRBV5-1|TRBJ1-3|NA|NA
CASSLTGGWGNTIYF
TGCGCCAGCAGCCTAACAGGAGGATGGGGAAACACCATATATTTT
>TRBV6-5|TRBJ2-2|NA|NA
CASRERDFGSGELFF
TGTGCCAGCCGAGAGAGGGACTTTGGTTCCGGGGAGCTGTTTTTT
>TRBV19|TRBJ2-3|NA|NA
CASSRAGSVTDTQYF
TGTGCCAGTAGTCGGGCAGGGTCGGTTACAGATACGCAGTATTTT
>TRBV2|TRBJ1-1|NA|NA
CASSNLNTEAFF
TGTGCCAGCAGCAATCTGAACACTGAAGCTTTCTTT
>TRBV7-9|TRBJ2-7|TRBD2|NA
CASSPPSGNYEQYF
TGTGCCAGCAGCCCCCCCAGCGGGAACTACGAGCAGTACTTC
>TRBV20-1|TRBJ1-5|NA|NA
CSASIRTLGPQHF
TGCAGTGCTAGTATACGAACCCTTGGGCCCCAGCATTTT
>TRBV5-1|TRBJ2-3|NA|once
CASSLSQSTDTQYF
TGCGCCAGCAGCTTGAGCCAGAGCACAGATACGCAGTATTTT
>TRBV30|TRBJ1-2|NA|NA
CAWSDFYGYTF
TGTGCCTGGAGTGACTTCTATGGCTACACCTTC
>TRBV18|TRBJ2-1|TRBD2|NA
CASSPLAGEGPGLLSEQFF
TGTGCCAGCTCACCCTTAGCGGGAGAAGGGCCTGGCCTTCTGAGTGAGCAGTTCTTC
>TRBV5-1|TRBJ2-6|NA|NA
CASSLAQPGANVLTF
TGCGCCAGCAGCTTGGCCCAGCCTGGGGCCAACGTCCTGACTTTC
>TRBV7-9|TRBJ2-1|NA|NA
CASSFNRVYNEQFF
TGTGCCAGCAGCTTTAACAGGGTCTACAATGAGCAGTTCTTC
>TRBV6-4|TRBJ1-1|TRBD1|NA
CASSATGVSEAFF
TGTGCCAGCAGTGCAACAGGGGTATCCGAAGCTTTCTTT
>TRBV7-2|TRBJ2-2|NA|NA
CASSPQNTGELFF
TGTGCCAGCAGCCCACAGAACACCGGGGAGCTGTTTTTT
>TRBV6-2/TRBV6-3|TRBJ2-7|NA|NA
CASSYAGNGEQYF
TGTGCCAGCAGTTATGCGGGGAACGGCGAGCAGTACTTC
>TRBV27|TRBJ1-1|NA|NA
CASSIGRANTEAFF
TGTGCCAGCAGTATCGGCAGAGCGAACACTGAAGCTTTCTTT
>TRBV4-2|TRBJ2-7|TRBD2|NA
CASSQDASGSYEQYF
TGTGCCAGCAGCCAAGATGCTAGCGGCTCCTACGAGCAGTACTTC
>TRBV29-1|TRBJ2-7|TRBD2|NA
CSARAGVGYEQYF
TGCAGCGCCCGAGCGGGAGTTGGGTACGAGCAGTACTTC
>TRBV5-1|TRBJ2-1|TRBD2|NA
CASSGTSVHNEQFF
TGCGCCAGCAGCGGGACTAGTGTACACAATGAGCAGTTCTTC
>TRBV19|TRBJ1-4|TRBD1|once
CASANSPGQAQEKLFF
TGTGCCAGTGCCAACAGCCCGGGACAGGCTCAAGAAAAACTGTTTTTT
>TRBV7-2|TRBJ2-2|TRBD2|once
CASSFASGNANTGELFF
TGTGCCAGCAGCTTTGCTAGCGGAAACGCGAACACCGGGGAGCTGTTTTTT
>TRBV2|TRBJ2-3|NA|NA
CASSVGRSSTDTQYF
TGTGCCAGCAGTGTAGGGCGGTCTAGCACAGATACGCAGTATTTT
>TRBV5-1|TRBJ2-5|TRBD2|NA
CASSLGTSGRTGETQYF
TGCGCCAGCAGCTTGGGTACTAGCGGGAGGACGGGAGAGACCCAGTACTTC
>TRBV7-9|TRBJ2-7|NA|NA
CASSSGHSYEQYF
TGTGCCAGCAGCTCCGGACACTCCTACGAGCAGTACTTC
>TRBV5-1|TRBJ2-1|NA|once
CASSLGHNEQFF
TGCGCCAGCAGCTTAGGACACAATGAGCAGTTCTTC
>TRBV19|TRBJ1-1|NA|NA
CASSDTGAPPEAFF
TGTGCCAGTAGTGATACGGGGGCGCCGCCTGAAGCTTTCTTT
>TRBV7-8|TRBJ1-2|NA|NA
CASSQGSGPYGYTF
TGTGCCAGCAGTCAGGGATCCGGGCCCTATGGCTACACCTTC
>TRBV15|TRBJ1-2|TRBD1|NA
CATSTGQGRDYGYTF
TGTGCCACCAGCACCGGACAGGGAAGAGACTATGGCTACACCTTC
>TRBV29-1|TRBJ1-1|NA|once
CSVLRVPTEAFF
TGCAGCGTTCTCAGGGTCCCCACTGAAGCTTTCTTT
>TRBV10-3|TRBJ2-7|NA|NA
CAISEGLGGYYEQYF
TGTGCCATCAGTGAAGGACTCGGCGGCTACTACGAGCAGTACTTC
>TRBV30|TRBJ2-7|NA|NA
CAWSPPGSWGENYEQYF
TGTGCCTGGAGTCCCCCGGGAAGCTGGGGGGAGAACTACGAGCAGTACTTC
>TRBV6-5|TRBJ2-1|TRBD2|NA
CASWTSSFNEQFF
TGTGCCAGCTGGACTAGCAGCTTTAATGAGCAGTTCTTC
>TRBV13|TRBJ2-3|NA|NA
CASSLVTAKHTDTQYF
TGTGCCAGCAGCTTAGTGACAGCCAAACACACAGATACGCAGTATTTT
>TRBV11-1|TRBJ2-4|TRBD2|few
CASSAGGGTNIQYF
TGTGCCAGCAGCGCAGGCGGGGGAACAAACATTCAGTACTTC
>TRBV6-5|TRBJ2-1|TRBD2|NA
CASTGLADSYNEQFF
TGTGCCAGCACCGGCCTAGCGGACTCCTACAATGAGCAGTTCTTC
>TRBV3-1/TRBV3-2|TRBJ2-7|TRBD1|NA
CASSTQSGTGDLPPLPYF
TGTGCCAGCAGCACCCAATCCGGGACAGGGGATTTACCACCCTTACCGTACTTC
>TRBV30|TRBJ2-5|NA|NA
CAWRASLRETQYF
TGTGCCTGGAGGGCTAGCCTTCGCGAGACCCAGTACTTC
>TRBV5-4|TRBJ2-5|NA|NA
CASSLGWQGNQETQYF
TGTGCCAGCAGCTTGGGTTGGCAGGGGAATCAAGAGACCCAGTACTTC
>TRBV4-2|TRBJ1-6|NA|few
CASSQEVSGAGGSTLHF
TGTGCCAGCAGCCAAGAAGTGTCAGGGGCCGGGGGCTCAACCCTCCACTTT
>TRBV30|TRBJ1-5|NA|NA
CAWSPGGNQPQHF
TGTGCCTGGAGCCCGGGTGGCAATCAGCCCCAGCATTTT
>TRBV7-2|TRBJ2-7|NA|NA
CASSDFDEQYF
TGTGCCAGCAGTGATTTCGACGAGCAGTACTTC
>TRBV19|TRBJ1-2|NA|NA
CASSITGIAGAGYTF
TGTGCCAGTAGTATTACCGGGATCGCCGGGGCTGGCTACACCTTC
>TRBV9|TRBJ2-3|NA|NA
CASSPRLASTDTQYF
TGTGCCAGCAGCCCCCGACTGGCTAGCACAGATACGCAGTATTTT
>TRBV28|TRBJ1-5|NA|NA
CASSLINQPQHF
TGTGCCAGCAGTTTGATCAATCAGCCCCAGCATTTT
>TRBV15|TRBJ1-1|NA|NA
CATGGRGPGNTEAFF
TGTGCCACCGGTGGCCGGGGCCCAGGGAACACTGAAGCTTTCTTT
>TRBV5-3|TRBJ1-1|NA|NA
CARRRLGTEAFF
TGTGCCAGAAGGAGATTGGGCACTGAAGCTTTCTTT
>TRBV9|TRBJ1-4|NA|NA
CASSVGGELEKLFF
TGTGCCAGCAGCGTAGGCGGGGAACTTGAAAAACTGTTTTTT
>TRBV28|TRBJ2-3|NA|NA
CASSPTGDTQYF
TGTGCCAGCAGCCCCACCGGAGATACGCAGTATTTT
>TRBV29-1|TRBJ2-7|NA|NA
CSVWGANSINYEQYF
TGCAGCGTTTGGGGGGCGAACAGCATAAACTACGAGCAGTACTTC
>TRBV7-2|TRBJ1-3|NA|NA
CASSLGNTGNTIYF
TGTGCCAGCAGCCTAGGGAATACCGGAAACACCATATATTTT
>TRBV7-2|TRBJ2-7|NA|NA
CASSPRGGYEQYF
TGTGCCAGCAGCCCACGTGGGGGCTACGAGCAGTACTTC
>TRBV4-1|TRBJ2-3|NA|NA
CASSQFPAADTQYF
TGCGCCAGCAGCCAATTTCCAGCGGCAGATACGCAGTATTTT
>TRBV28|TRBJ2-3|NA|NA
CASRVGLQGTDTQYF
TGTGCCAGCAGGGTGGGACTCCAGGGGACAGATACGCAGTATTTT
>TRBV7-8|TRBJ1-6|TRBD1|NA
CASSWGQGHSPLHF
TGTGCCAGCAGCTGGGGACAGGGCCACTCACCCCTCCACTTT
>TRBV4-3|TRBJ2-3|TRBD1|NA
CASSQNRGQATDTQYF
TGCGCCAGCAGCCAAAACAGAGGACAGGCCACAGATACGCAGTATTTT
>TRBV5-4|TRBJ2-1|NA|once
CASSSTDYNEQFF
TGTGCCAGCAGCTCGACAGACTACAATGAGCAGTTCTTC